This TCR beta chain was recovered during a study of blood T cell repertoires in COVID-19. Study members were between roughly 18 and 100 years old and lived in 20 to 30 US regions. Profiled with immunoSEQ multiplex PCR; TCRdb holds only in-frame clones, not every one. The table lists around 280,000 clones, 90% of them singletons. This CDR3 spans 11 amino acids. Germline assignment: CDR1 MNHEY and CDR2 SVGEGT. Trimming removed 3 bases from V and 8 bases from J, with 5 bases in between. The TCR originated in a young woman with acute COVID-19. Specimen: PBMCs or T cells enriched from blood (not recorded which). The chain is built from TRBV6-2 or TRBV6-3 and TRBJ2-1; D is undetermined. In DNA form, the CDR3 reads TGTGCCAGCAGTTATTTCGATGAGCAGTTCTTC. It encodes CASSYFDEQFF.